Each of the 11 T cell receptor beta chains below was sequenced from the same sample in a study of metastatic and nonmetastatic thyroid tumors. Each patient went into thyroid surgery without having received any treatment. TCRdb re-called the PCR reads with MiXCR. The sample shows 10,000 or so clones, around 30% of them seen only once. Sequenced input: tumor tissue. The receptors shown here come from a female donor with papillary thyroid cancer or a benign thyroid nodule (not recorded which). Some clones in this sample may be carry-over from other donors' samples.

There are many counts of this clone. The chain links TRBV4-1 to TRBJ2-1; 11 nucleotides line up with TRBD2. The CDR3 has 15 amino acids. CDR1 is MGHRA, CDR2 YSYEKL, per germline. With V trimmed by 4 bases and J by 5 bases, 4 bases remained unmatched. In nucleotides, the CDR3 is TGCGCCAGCAGCCTGACTAGCGGGGAAAACAATGAGCAGTTCTTC. Protein product: CASSLTSGENNEQFF.

The chain is built from TRBV2 and TRBJ2-7; the D gene could be TRBD1 or TRBD2 (5 bases each). Germline CDR1 and CDR2: SNHLY and FYNNEI. CDR3 length equals 14 residues. Trimming pared 9 bases from V and 2 bases from J, leaving 17 bases between. CDR3 in amino acids: CARRFRGVPYEQYF. DNA for the CDR3: TGTGCCAGACGTTTTCGAGGGGTTCCCTACGAGCAGTACTTC.

This clone was counted a few times. The junction departs from the called germline gene at one end, perhaps through a read error. This chain joins TRBV2 and TRBJ1-4, with 9 bases lining up with TRBD1. This CDR3 is built from 14 residues. Germline lookup yields CDR1 SNHLY and CDR2 FYNNEI. CDR3 in DNA: TGTGCCAGCAGCCGGTACAGGGGGCGGGAAAAACTGTTTTTC. This gives the protein CASSRYRGREKLFF.

The chain is built from TRBV3-1 and TRBJ1-2; D call uncertain. The V and J ends lost 1 base and 5 bases respectively, with 20 bases between them. The CDR3 has 17 amino acids. Looked up from germline, CDR1 is LGHDT and CDR2 is YNNKEL (reference sequence). In DNA, the CDR3 is TGTGCCAGCAGCCAAGTGTCAGCCGGCGAGTTTGCTTATGGCTACACCTTC. Amino acid sequence: CASSQVSAGEFAYGYTF.

This clone was counted between two and nine times. The chain links TRBV30 to TRBJ2-7; the D is unclear. Looked up from germline, CDR1 is GTSNPN and CDR2 is SVGIG (reference sequence). V lost 0 bases, J lost 12 bases, and 12 bases lay in between. This CDR3 has 11 amino acids. CDR3 region: CAWSVERTPYF. DNA of the CDR3: TGTGCCTGGAGTGTTGAACGGACCCCGTACTTC.

This clone counts as medium-sized. The rearrangement uses TRBV5-6 and TRBJ2-1; D is ambiguous. The CDR3 runs to 16 residues. Trimming removed 2 bases from V and 5 bases from J, with 17 bases in between. The germline gives CDR1 SGHDT, CDR2 YYEEEE. The DNA of the CDR3 is TGTGCCAGCAGCTTCCTACTCTACCCGATCCACAATGAGCAGTTCTTC. The encoded protein is CASSFLLYPIHNEQFF.

This clone appeared once. This sample also contains other DNA sequences that code for the same CDR3. The chain joins TRBV5-1 to TRBJ2-1; TRBD2 matches at 9 bases. This CDR3 spans 15 amino acids. Germline V gene data show CDR1 as SGHRS and CDR2 as YFSETQ. Trimming at V came to 4 bases and at J to 4 bases, leaving 6 bases not matched to a gene. The CDR3 DNA is TGCGCCAGCAGCCCTAGCGGGAACACTTACAATGAGCAGTTCTTC. Its protein product is CASSPSGNTYNEQFF.

This clone was detected ten times or more. The chain joins TRBV27 to TRBJ1-2; 8 nucleotides line up with TRBD1. With V trimmed by 6 bases and J by 5 bases, 11 bases remained unmatched. The CDR3 spans 15 residues. Germline CDR1 reads MNHEY; CDR2 reads SMNVEV (reference sequence). In nucleotides, the CDR3 is TGTGCCAGCAGGCGGCAGGGGGCCCGGGGGTATGGCTACACCTTC. This sequence encodes CASRRQGARGYGYTF.

The sample holds many counts of this clone. V gene TRBV29-1 combines with J gene TRBJ1-1; D is undetermined. Germline V CDR1 and CDR2: SQVTM, ANQGSEA. The V end was cut by 4 bases, the J end by 7 bases, with 10 bases between. This CDR3 is built from 11 residues. CDR3 sequence: CSVVRQNEAFF. The CDR3 DNA reads TGCAGCGTTGTACGCCAGAATGAAGCTTTCTTT.

By sample share, this clone is medium-sized. This rearrangement joins TRBV4-1 to TRBJ1-6; 7 positions match TRBD1. Unmatched junction bases numbered 4, after V lost 0 bases and J lost 2 bases. The CDR3 totals 17 residues. Germline CDR1 MGHRA, CDR2 YSYEKL. Here the CDR3 reads CASSQDLGGPYNSPLHF. CDR3 nucleotides: TGCGCCAGCAGCCAAGATCTAGGGGGCCCCTATAATTCACCCCTCCACTTT.

The chain couples TRBV5-5 to TRBJ1-2; the match to TRBD1 covers 9 bases. This CDR3 has 13 amino acids. Germline assignment: CDR1 SGHKS and CDR2 YYEKEE (reference sequence). Losses at the gene ends were 5 bases for V and 7 bases for J; bases not matched to a gene: 6. CDR3 nucleotide sequence: TGTGCCAGCAGTCCAACAGGGGGCGTTGGCTACACCTTC. This codes for CASSPTGGVGYTF.